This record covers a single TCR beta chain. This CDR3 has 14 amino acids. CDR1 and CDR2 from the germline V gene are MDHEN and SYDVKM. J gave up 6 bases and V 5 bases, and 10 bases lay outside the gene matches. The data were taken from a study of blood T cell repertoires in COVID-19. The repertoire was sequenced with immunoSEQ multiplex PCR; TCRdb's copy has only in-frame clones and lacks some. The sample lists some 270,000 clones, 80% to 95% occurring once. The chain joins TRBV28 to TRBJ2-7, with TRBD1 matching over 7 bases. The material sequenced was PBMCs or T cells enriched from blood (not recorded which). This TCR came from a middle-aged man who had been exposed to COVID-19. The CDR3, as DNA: TGTGCCAGCAGTCCACCAGACAGGGTACGCGAGCAGTACTTC. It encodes CASSPPDRVREQYF.